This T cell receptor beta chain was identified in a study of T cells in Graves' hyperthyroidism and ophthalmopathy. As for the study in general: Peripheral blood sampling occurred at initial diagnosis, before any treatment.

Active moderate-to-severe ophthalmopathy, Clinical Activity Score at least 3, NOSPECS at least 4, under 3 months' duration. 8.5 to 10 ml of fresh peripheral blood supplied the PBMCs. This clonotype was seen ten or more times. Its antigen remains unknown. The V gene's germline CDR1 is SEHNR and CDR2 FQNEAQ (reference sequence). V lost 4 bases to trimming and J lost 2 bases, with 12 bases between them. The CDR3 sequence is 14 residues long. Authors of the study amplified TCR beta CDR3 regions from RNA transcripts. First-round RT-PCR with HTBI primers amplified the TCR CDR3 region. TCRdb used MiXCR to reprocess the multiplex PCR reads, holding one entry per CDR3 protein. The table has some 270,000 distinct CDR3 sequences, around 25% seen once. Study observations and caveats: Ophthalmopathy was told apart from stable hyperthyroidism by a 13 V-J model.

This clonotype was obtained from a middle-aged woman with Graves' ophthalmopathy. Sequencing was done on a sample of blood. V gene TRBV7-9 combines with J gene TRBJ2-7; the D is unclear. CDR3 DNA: TGTGCCAGCAGCTCGGACGTGGTACCCTACGAGCAGTACTTC. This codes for CASSSDVVPYEQYF.